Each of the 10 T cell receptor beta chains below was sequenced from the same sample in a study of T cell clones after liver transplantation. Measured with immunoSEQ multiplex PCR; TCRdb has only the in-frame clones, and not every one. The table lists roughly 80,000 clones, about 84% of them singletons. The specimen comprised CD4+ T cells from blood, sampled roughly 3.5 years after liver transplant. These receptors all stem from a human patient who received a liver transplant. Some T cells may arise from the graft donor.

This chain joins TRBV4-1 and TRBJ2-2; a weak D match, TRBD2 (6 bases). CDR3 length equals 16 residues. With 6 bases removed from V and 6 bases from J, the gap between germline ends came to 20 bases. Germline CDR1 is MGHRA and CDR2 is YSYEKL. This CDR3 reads CASRLSGTRGPGELFF. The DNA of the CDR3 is TGCGCCAGCAGGCTTTCCGGGACTCGCGGTCCCGGGGAGCTGTTTTTT.

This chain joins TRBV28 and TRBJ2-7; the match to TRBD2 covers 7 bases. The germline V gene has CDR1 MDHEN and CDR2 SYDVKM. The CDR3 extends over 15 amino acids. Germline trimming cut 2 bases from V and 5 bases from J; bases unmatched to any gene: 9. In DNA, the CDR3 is TGTGCCAGCAGTTTACCCACCCGCGGGAGAAACGAGCAGTACTTC. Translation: CASSLPTRGRNEQYF.

The CDR3 reads CASSLGGSGSGNTIYF. DNA of the CDR3: TGTGCCAGCAGCCTAGGGGGTTCTGGCTCTGGAAACACCATATATTTT. The chain uses TRBV9 and TRBJ1-3; D is possibly TRBD1 (6 bases). The germline V and J ends were trimmed by 4 bases and 0 bases, with 14 bases remaining between them. The CDR3 extends over 16 amino acids. Germline lookup yields CDR1 SGDLS and CDR2 YYNGEE.

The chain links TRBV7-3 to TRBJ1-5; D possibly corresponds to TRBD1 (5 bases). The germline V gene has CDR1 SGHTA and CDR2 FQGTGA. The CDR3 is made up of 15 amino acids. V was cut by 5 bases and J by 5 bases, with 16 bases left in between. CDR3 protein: CASSPGGAAHQPQHF. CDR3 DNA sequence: TGTGCCAGCAGCCCCGGAGGGGCAGCCCATCAGCCCCAGCATTTT. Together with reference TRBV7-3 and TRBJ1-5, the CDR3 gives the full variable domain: GAGVSQTPSNKVTEKGKYVELRCDPISGHTALYWYRQSLGQGPEFLIYFQGTGAADDSGLPNDRFFAVRPEGSVSTLKIQRTERGDSAVYLCASSPGGAAHQPQHFGDGTRLSIL.

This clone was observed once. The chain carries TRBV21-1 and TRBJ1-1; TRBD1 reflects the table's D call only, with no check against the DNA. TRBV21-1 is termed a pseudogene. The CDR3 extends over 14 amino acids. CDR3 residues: CASSKGVQAPEAFF. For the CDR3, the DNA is TGTGCCAGCAGCAAAGGCGTACAGGCGCCTGAAGCTTTCTTT.

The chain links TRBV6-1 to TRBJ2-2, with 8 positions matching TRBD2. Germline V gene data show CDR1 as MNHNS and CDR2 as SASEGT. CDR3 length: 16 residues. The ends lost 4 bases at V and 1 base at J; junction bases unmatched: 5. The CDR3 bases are TGTGCCAGCAGTGGATTAGCGGGACGGAACACCGGGGAGCTGTTTTTT. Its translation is CASSGLAGRNTGELFF.

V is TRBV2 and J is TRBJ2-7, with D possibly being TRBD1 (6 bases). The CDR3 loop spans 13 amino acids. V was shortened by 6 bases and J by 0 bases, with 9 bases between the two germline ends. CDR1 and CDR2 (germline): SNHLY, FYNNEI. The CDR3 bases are TGTGCCAGCAGAAGGACAGCCTCCTACGAGCAGTACTTC. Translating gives CASRRTASYEQYF.

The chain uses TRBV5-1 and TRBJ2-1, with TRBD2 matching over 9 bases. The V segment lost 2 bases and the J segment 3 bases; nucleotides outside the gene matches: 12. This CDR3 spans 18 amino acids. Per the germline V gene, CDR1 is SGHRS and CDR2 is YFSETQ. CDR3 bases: TGCGCCAGCAGCTTTCGAATGAGGACTAGCGTACTCTACAATGAGCAGTTCTTC. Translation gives CASSFRMRTSVLYNEQFF. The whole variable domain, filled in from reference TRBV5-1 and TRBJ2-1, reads KAGVTQTPRYLIKTRGQQVTLSCSPISGHRSVSWYQQTPGQGLQFLFEYFSETQRNKGNFPGRFSGRQFSNSRSEMNVSTLELGDSALYLCASSFRMRTSVLYNEQFFGPGTRLTVL.

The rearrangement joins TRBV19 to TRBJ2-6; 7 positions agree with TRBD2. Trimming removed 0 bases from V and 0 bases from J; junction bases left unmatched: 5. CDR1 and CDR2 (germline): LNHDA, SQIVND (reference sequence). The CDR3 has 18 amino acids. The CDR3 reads CASSIDGRELSGANVLTF. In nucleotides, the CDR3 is TGTGCCAGTAGTATAGATGGGAGGGAACTCTCTGGGGCCAACGTCCTGACTTTC.

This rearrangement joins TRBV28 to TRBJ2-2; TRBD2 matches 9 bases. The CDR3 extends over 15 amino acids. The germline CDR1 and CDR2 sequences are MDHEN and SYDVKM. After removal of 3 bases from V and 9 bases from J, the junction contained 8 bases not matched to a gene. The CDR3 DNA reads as TGTGCCAGCAGTTTGCCCGGCGGGAGGGTGAGGGAGCTGTTTTTT. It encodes CASSLPGGRVRELFF.